Below, one T cell receptor (beta chain) is given with its context. Its antigen is currently unknown. The sample's time point: baseline pretreatment blood. Treatment described: 15 Gy SBRT to primary tumor, nephrectomy 4 weeks later. Radiation-treated patients gave blood at baseline, week 2 and week 4. This renal cell carcinoma was of the clear cell type. The data were taken from a study of radiation and T cells in renal cell carcinoma. Study details: Nephrectomy followed 15 Gy stereotactic body radiation by 4 weeks.

The V gene end was trimmed by 6 bases and the J gene end by 4 bases; junction bases not matched to a gene: 7. Germline lookup yields CDR1 MNHNY and CDR2 SVGAGI (reference sequence). The CDR3 sequence is 14 residues long. Study-wide findings and caveats: In blood, top tumor clones expanded by 2 weeks, shrinking by 4.

The method was immunoSEQ multiplex PCR; TCRdb's version includes in-frame clones alone and lacks a portion of them. The table has 40,000 to 60,000 clones, 65% to 90% seen once. The V gene is TRBV6-6, the J gene TRBJ2-7, with 9 nucleotides matching TRBD1. This receptor was obtained from a woman in her sixties or seventies with renal cell carcinoma. Sequenced here: blood, sampled from a patient whose treatment included radiotherapy and nephrectomy. In DNA form, the CDR3 reads TGTGCCAGCAGGGAAGGGACAGGGAAATACGAGCAGTACTTC. Translation gives CASREGTGKYEQYF.